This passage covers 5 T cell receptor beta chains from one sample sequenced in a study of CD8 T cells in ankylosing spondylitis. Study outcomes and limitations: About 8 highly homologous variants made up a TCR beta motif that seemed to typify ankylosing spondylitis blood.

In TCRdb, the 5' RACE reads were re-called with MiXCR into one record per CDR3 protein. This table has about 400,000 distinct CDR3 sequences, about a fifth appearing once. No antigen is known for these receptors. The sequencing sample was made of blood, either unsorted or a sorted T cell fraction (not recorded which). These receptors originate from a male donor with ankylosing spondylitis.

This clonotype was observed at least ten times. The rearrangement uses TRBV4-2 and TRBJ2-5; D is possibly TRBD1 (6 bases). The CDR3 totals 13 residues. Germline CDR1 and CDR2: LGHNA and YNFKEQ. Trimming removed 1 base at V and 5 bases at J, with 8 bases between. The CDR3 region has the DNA TGTGCCAGCAGCCAAGCCAGGGGTGAGACCCAGTACTTC. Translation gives CASSQARGETQYF.

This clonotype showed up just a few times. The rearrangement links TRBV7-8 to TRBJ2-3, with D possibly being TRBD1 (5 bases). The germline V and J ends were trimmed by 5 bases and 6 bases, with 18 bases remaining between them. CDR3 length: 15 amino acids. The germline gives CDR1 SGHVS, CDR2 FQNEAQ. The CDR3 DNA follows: TGTGCCAGCAGCCGGCAGGGTCTTCTCCCGGATACGCAGTATTTT. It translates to CASSRQGLLPDTQYF. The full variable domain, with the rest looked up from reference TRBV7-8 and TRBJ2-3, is GAGVSQSPRYKVAKRGQDVALRCDPISGHVSLFWYQQALGQGPEFLTYFQNEAQLDKSGLPSDRFFAERPEGSVSTLKIQRTQQEDSAVYLCASSRQGLLPDTQYFGPGTRLTVL.

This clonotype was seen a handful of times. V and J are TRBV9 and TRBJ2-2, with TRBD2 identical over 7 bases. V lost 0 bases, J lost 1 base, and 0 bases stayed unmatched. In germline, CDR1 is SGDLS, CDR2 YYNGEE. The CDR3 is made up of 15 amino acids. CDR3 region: CASSVAGGNTGELFF. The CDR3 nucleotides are TGTGCCAGCAGCGTAGCGGGGGGGAACACCGGGGAGCTGTTTTTT.

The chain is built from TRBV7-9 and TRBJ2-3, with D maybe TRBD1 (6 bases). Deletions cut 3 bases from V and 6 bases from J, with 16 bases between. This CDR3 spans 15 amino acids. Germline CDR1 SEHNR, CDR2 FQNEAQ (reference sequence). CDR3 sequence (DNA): TGTGCCAGCAGCTTCACAGGGCCCAACACGGATACGCAGTATTTT. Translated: CASSFTGPNTDTQYF.

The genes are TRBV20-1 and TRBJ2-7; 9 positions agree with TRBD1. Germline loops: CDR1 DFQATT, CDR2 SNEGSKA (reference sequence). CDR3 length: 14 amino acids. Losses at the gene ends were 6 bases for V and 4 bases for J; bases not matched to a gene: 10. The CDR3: CSAPLRDRVYEQYF. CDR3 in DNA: TGCAGTGCCCCTCTCCGGGACAGGGTATACGAGCAGTACTTC.